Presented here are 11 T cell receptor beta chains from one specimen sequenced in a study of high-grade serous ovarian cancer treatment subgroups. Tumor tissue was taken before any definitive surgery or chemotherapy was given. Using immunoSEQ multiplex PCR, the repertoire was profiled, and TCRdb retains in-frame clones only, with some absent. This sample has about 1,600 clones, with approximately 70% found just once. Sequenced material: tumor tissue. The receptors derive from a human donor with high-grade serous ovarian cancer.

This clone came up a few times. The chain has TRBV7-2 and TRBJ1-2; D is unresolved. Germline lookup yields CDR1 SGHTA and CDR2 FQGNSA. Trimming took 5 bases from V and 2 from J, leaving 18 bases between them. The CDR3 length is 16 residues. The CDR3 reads CASSQVGRDPNYGYTF. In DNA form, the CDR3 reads TGTGCCAGCAGCCAGGTCGGGAGGGATCCCAACTATGGCTACACCTTC.

CDR3: CASSLYGMLDRVGQPQHF. For the CDR3, the DNA is TGTGCCAGCAGCTTGTACGGGATGCTGGACAGGGTTGGTCAGCCCCAGCATTTT. The genes are TRBV5-5 and TRBJ1-5, with TRBD1 identical over 8 bases. The V segment lost 1 base and the J segment 6 bases; nucleotides outside the gene matches: 15. The CDR3 loop spans 18 amino acids. CDR1 and CDR2 (germline): SGHKS, YYEKEE (reference sequence). Full variable domain (missing parts from reference TRBV5-5 and TRBJ1-5): DAGVTQSPTHLIKTRGQQVTLRCSPISGHKSVSWYQQVLGQGPQFIFQYYEKEERGRGNFPDRFSARQFPNYSSELNVNALLLGDSALYLCASSLYGMLDRVGQPQHFGDGTRLSIL.

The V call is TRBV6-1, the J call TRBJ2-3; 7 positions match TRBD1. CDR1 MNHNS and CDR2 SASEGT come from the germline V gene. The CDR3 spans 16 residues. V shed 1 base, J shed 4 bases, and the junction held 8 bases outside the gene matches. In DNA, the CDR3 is TGTGCCAGCAGTGAAGACGTGAACCAGGGGGCAGATACGCAGTATTTT. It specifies CASSEDVNQGADTQYF.

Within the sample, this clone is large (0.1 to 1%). CDR3 nucleotides: TGTGCCAGCAGTTCGAACCGGTACGAGCAGTACTTC. Protein: CASSSNRYEQYF. This rearrangement joins TRBV28 to TRBJ2-7; D is undetermined. Per the germline V gene, CDR1 is MDHEN and CDR2 is SYDVKM. This CDR3 has 12 residues. Trimming took off 4 bases at V and 4 bases at J, with 8 bases between the two ends.

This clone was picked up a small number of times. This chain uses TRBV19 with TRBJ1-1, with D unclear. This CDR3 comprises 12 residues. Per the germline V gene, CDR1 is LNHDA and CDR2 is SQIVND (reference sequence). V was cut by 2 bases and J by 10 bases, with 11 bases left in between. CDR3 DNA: TGTGCCAGTAGTATACCCGTTGCAGGAGCTTTCTTT. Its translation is CASSIPVAGAFF.

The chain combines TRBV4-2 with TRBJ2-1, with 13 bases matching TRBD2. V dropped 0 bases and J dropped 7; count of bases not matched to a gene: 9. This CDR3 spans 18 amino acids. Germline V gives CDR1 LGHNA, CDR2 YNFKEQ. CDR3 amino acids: CASSQEYHGLAGVNEQFF. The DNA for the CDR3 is TGTGCCAGCAGCCAAGAATACCACGGACTAGCGGGAGTTAATGAGCAGTTCTTC.

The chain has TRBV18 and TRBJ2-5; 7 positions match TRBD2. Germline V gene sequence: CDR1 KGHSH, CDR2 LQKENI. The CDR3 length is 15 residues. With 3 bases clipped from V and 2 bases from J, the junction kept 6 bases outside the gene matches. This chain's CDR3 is CASSPQPGLQETQYF. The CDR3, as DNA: TGTGCCAGCTCACCCCAACCGGGACTACAAGAGACCCAGTACTTC.

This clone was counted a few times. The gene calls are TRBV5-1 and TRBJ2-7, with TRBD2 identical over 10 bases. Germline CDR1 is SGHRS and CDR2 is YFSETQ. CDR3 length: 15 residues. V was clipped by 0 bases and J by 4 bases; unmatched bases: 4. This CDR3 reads CASSLVASGGYEQYF. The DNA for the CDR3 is TGCGCCAGCAGCTTGGTGGCTAGCGGGGGTTACGAGCAGTACTTC.

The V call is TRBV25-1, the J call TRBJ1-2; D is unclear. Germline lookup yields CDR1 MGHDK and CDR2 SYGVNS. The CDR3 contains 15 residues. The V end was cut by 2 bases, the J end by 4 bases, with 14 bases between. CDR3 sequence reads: CASSETTANSYGYTF. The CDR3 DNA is TGTGCCAGCAGTGAAACTACAGCGAACAGCTATGGCTACACCTTC.

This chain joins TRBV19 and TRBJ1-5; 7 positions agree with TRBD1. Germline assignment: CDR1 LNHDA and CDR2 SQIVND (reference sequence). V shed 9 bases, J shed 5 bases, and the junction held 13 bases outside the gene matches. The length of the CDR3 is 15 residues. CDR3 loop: CASRKTTGYDQPQHF. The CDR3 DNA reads TGTGCCAGCAGAAAAACGACAGGGTACGATCAGCCCCAGCATTTT.

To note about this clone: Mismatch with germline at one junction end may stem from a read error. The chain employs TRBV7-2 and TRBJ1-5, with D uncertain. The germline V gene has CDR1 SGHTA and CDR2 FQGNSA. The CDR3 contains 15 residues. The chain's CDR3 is CANSLIPNSNQPQHF. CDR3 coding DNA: TGTGCCAACAGCTTAATCCCTAATAGCAATCAGCCCCAGCATTTT.